This T cell receptor beta chain was observed in a study of PD-1 blockade in classical Hodgkin lymphoma. As for time point: cycle 4 day 1 (C4D1), after 6 weeks of nivolumab. Relapse after autologous stem cell transplantation occurred in every patient, and brentuximab vedotin exposure varied. Trimming took off 5 bases at V and 2 bases at J, with 10 bases between the two ends. This CDR3 comprises 14 residues. Germline assignment: CDR1 SGHRS and CDR2 YFSETQ. Here immunoSEQ multiplex PCR was the method, and the copy in TCRdb shows in-frame clones only, minus some. The table includes over 50,000 clones, approximately 86% detected once.

This chain uses TRBV5-1 with TRBJ1-4; no firm D call. The source is a human donor with classical Hodgkin lymphoma. Sequencing used peripheral blood mononuclear cells (PBMCs), obtained before the fourth cycle of nivolumab. CDR3 DNA sequence: TGCGCCAGCAGACAGAGCCCGACTAATGAAAAACTGTTTTTT. Its translation is CASRQSPTNEKLFF.